The entry that follows covers one TCR beta chain sequence. Its cognate antigen is unknown. V dropped 7 bases and J dropped 5; count of bases not matched to a gene: 8. The CDR3 is 14 residues long. The record originates from a study of response to subunit inactivated influenza vaccine. Study-wide results and caveats: Every seasonal influenza vaccination brings in few new T cells, the authors suggested.

A single record per CDR3 protein comes from TCRdb applying MiXCR to the RT-PCR reads. Among roughly 710,000 distinct CDR3 sequences listed, about 15% were seen once. The receptor was isolated from a man aged 50-60 years who received an inactivated influenza vaccine. The specimen was PBMCs from blood, collected 14 days before vaccination. The chain links TRBV12-3 or TRBV12-4 to TRBJ2-3; 8 positions match TRBD2. The CDR3 DNA reads TGTGCCAGCAATCCCTCTGCGGGGGGAGATACGCAGTATTTT. Its protein product is CASNPSAGGDTQYF.